The clone carrying this TCR beta chain was detected only a few times. Its antigen is currently unknown. The sample belongs to a study of T-cell memory formation after mild COVID-19. General study findings and limits: A second wave expanding day 15 to 37 was CD4+-biased; contracting clones were balanced.

cDNA libraries for TCR alpha and TCR beta, carrying sample barcodes and UMIs, came from 5'RACE with constant-segment primers. TCRdb re-called the 5' RACE reads through MiXCR, storing one row per CDR3 protein. Of about 470,000 distinct CDR3 sequences in the sample, about 20% were seen once. The junction had 6 bases not matched to a gene; V was cut back by 3 bases and J by 3 bases. CDR1 and CDR2 (germline): SGHRS, YFSETQ. The CDR3 has 15 residues. Sequenced: PBMCs or a T cell subset sorted from them (not recorded which). This chain joins TRBV5-1 and TRBJ1-1, with 9 nucleotides matching TRBD1. The source of this sequence is an adult woman who had mild COVID-19 (a few samples of this study predate the infection). Cell type and time point are not known. The CDR3 sequence: CASSSGDRVDTEAFF. The CDR3 DNA is TGCGCCAGCAGCTCAGGGGACAGGGTGGACACTGAAGCTTTCTTT. The variable domain in full, with the rest retrieved from reference TRBV5-1 and TRBJ1-1, is KAGVTQTPRYLIKTRGQQVTLSCSPISGHRSVSWYQQTPGQGLQFLFEYFSETQRNKGNFPGRFSGRQFSNSRSEMNVSTLELGDSALYLCASSSGDRVDTEAFFGQGTRLTVV.